The 25 T cell receptor beta chains below were found in one sample sequenced in a study of T cell responses to AZD1222 COVID-19 vaccine. Profiled with immunoSEQ multiplex PCR; TCRdb holds only in-frame clones, not every one. Of 110,000 to 150,000 clones listed, just over 90% are singletons. The starting material was peripheral blood, obtained 28 days after the second AZD1222 dose. The source is an adult who received the AZD1222 COVID-19 vaccine.

This clone has a single count. This sequence joins TRBV27 and TRBJ1-2; D is possibly TRBD1 (5 bases). Trimming cost V 2 bases and J 5 bases, with 24 bases left between them. The germline gives CDR1 MNHEY, CDR2 SMNVEV (reference sequence). The length of the CDR3 is 18 residues. The chain's CDR3 is CASSLRHRQGSGFYGYTF. The CDR3 coding sequence is TGTGCCAGCAGTTTACGACACCGGCAGGGATCAGGGTTTTATGGCTACACCTTC.

CDR3 region: CASSLHVHIQYF. The CDR3 bases are TGTGCCAGCAGTTTACATGTTCACATTCAGTACTTC. The V call is TRBV28, the J call TRBJ2-4; D is uncertain. Germline CDR1 is MDHEN and CDR2 is SYDVKM. Trimming cost V 2 bases and J 8 bases, with 7 bases left between them. The CDR3 is 12 amino acids. Variable domain in full (rest from reference TRBV28 and TRBJ2-4): DVKVTQSSRYLVKRTGEKVFLECVQDMDHENMFWYRQDPGLGLRLIYFSYDVKMKEKGDIPEGYSVSREKKERFSLILESASTNQTSMYLCASSLHVHIQYFGAGTRLSVL.

The genes are TRBV18 and TRBJ2-5; 7 bases are shared with TRBD2. Looked up from germline, CDR1 is KGHSH and CDR2 is LQKENI. This CDR3 comprises 14 residues. The V gene end was trimmed by 3 bases and the J gene end by 3 bases; junction bases not matched to a gene: 4. The CDR3 is CASSPGLTKETQYF. The CDR3 bases are TGTGCCAGCTCACCGGGACTAACGAAAGAGACCCAGTACTTC.

The CDR3 reads CATSSDRGYQPQHF. The CDR3 nucleotides are TGTGCCACCAGTTCGGACAGGGGGTATCAGCCCCAGCATTTT. This chain links TRBV24-1 with TRBJ1-5; TRBD1 aligns across 10 bases. Germline V CDR1 and CDR2: KGHDR, SFDVKD. V lost 6 bases and J lost 5; bases outside the gene matches: 3. The CDR3 length is 14 residues.

This chain uses TRBV11-3 with TRBJ1-6, with D perhaps TRBD1 (5 bases). The CDR3 sequence is 16 residues long. Germline V gene data show CDR1 as SGHNT and CDR2 as YENEEA. Trimming pared 3 bases from V and 9 bases from J, leaving 18 bases between. The CDR3 spells CASSFFAGRAGSPLHF. In DNA form, the CDR3 reads TGTGCCAGCAGCTTTTTCGCCGGCAGGGCAGGTTCACCCCTCCACTTT.

This chain links TRBV6-1 with TRBJ1-2; 9 nucleotides agree with TRBD1. Germline assignment: CDR1 MNHNS and CDR2 SASEGT. The CDR3 spans 17 residues. V dropped 3 bases and J dropped 8; count of bases not matched to a gene: 16. CDR3 protein: CASSDFPPGQGLDGYTF. Written as DNA, the CDR3 is TGTGCCAGCAGTGATTTTCCTCCGGGACAGGGACTCGACGGCTACACCTTC.

The chain employs TRBV7-8 and TRBJ1-1; a weak D match, TRBD1 (6 bases). The CDR3 runs to 14 residues. V lost 0 bases to trimming and J lost 2 bases, with 7 bases between them. The germline gives CDR1 SGHVS, CDR2 FQNEAQ. The CDR3 DNA is TGTGCCAGCAGCTTAGCACAGGGAAACACTGAAGCTTTCTTT. It yields the protein CASSLAQGNTEAFF.

The V call is TRBV19, the J call TRBJ2-5, with D tentatively TRBD1 or TRBD2 (7 bases each). V lost 5 bases and J lost 9, with 25 bases in between. CDR1 is LNHDA and CDR2 is SQIVND in the germline V gene (reference sequence). This CDR3 region has 16 residues. CDR3 nucleotides: TGTGCCAGTAGTGCCCCTGGACAGGTTGGAGGGGGGGCCCAGTACTTC. This translates into CASSAPGQVGGGAQYF.

The chain uses TRBV3-1 (or the pseudogene TRBV3-2) and TRBJ2-5, with 9 positions matching TRBD1. CDR1 and CDR2 (germline): LGHDT, YNNKEL (reference sequence). This CDR3 is 15 amino acids long. With 4 bases clipped from V and 4 bases from J, the junction kept 7 bases outside the gene matches. For the CDR3, the DNA is TGTGCCAGCAGCCTGGGACAGGGCGGTCCAGAGACCCAGTACTTC. It is translated as CASSLGQGGPETQYF.

This sequence joins TRBV7-9 and TRBJ1-5; perhaps TRBD1 as D (5 bases). Trimming left V 6 bases short and J 6 bases short, with 15 bases between. CDR3 length equals 14 residues. Germline V gene lookup returns CDR1 SEHNR and CDR2 FQNEAQ (reference sequence). CDR3 residues: CASSQDIPGQPQHF. CDR3 nucleotide sequence: TGTGCCAGCAGTCAGGACATACCCGGTCAGCCCCAGCATTTT. The full variable domain, in which reference TRBV7-9 and TRBJ1-5 provide the parts outside the CDR3, is DTGVSQNPRHKITKRGQNVTFRCDPISEHNRLYWYRQTLGQGPEFLTYFQNEAQLEKSRLLSDRFSAERPKGSFSTLEIQRTEQGDSAMYLCASSQDIPGQPQHFGDGTRLSIL.

The count of this clone is one. The chain joins TRBV12-3 or TRBV12-4 to TRBJ2-1; no definite D call. This CDR3 spans 11 amino acids. Trimming removed 2 bases from V and 7 bases from J, with 3 bases in between. The CDR3 nucleotides read TGTGCCAGCAGTTTAAAGAATGAGCAGTTCTTC. This encodes CASSLKNEQFF.

The V call is TRBV7-9, the J call TRBJ1-1, with 8 bases matching TRBD1. Per the germline V gene, CDR1 is SEHNR and CDR2 is FQNEAQ (reference sequence). This CDR3 has 14 amino acids. With 5 bases clipped from V and 7 bases from J, the junction kept 9 bases outside the gene matches. The CDR3 here is CASSNTGGGYEAFF. The CDR3 nucleotides are TGTGCCAGCAGCAATACAGGGGGTGGGTATGAAGCTTTCTTT. The variable domain in full, with the rest retrieved from reference TRBV7-9 and TRBJ1-1, is DTGVSQNPRHKITKRGQNVTFRCDPISEHNRLYWYRQTLGQGPEFLTYFQNEAQLEKSRLLSDRFSAERPKGSFSTLEIQRTEQGDSAMYLCASSNTGGGYEAFFGQGTRLTVV.

The chain has TRBV27 and TRBJ1-2; TRBD1 agrees at 12 bases. CDR3 length: 16 residues. Germline V gene data show CDR1 as MNHEY and CDR2 as SMNVEV (reference sequence). With V trimmed by 6 bases and J by 5 bases, 10 bases remained unmatched. In nucleotides, the CDR3 is TGTGCCAGCAGACCCCCGGGACAGGGGGCCTATTATGGCTACACCTTC. It encodes CASRPPGQGAYYGYTF.

The chain uses TRBV2 and TRBJ2-3, with TRBD2 matching 16 bases. V dropped 10 bases and J dropped 5; count of bases not matched to a gene: 15. This CDR3 contains 18 residues. Germline V gives CDR1 SNHLY, CDR2 FYNNEI. CDR3: CATDDRVGTSGRVDTQYF. The CDR3 coding sequence is TGTGCCACCGATGACAGGGTGGGGACTAGCGGGAGGGTAGATACGCAGTATTTT.

The CDR3 DNA is TGTGCCAGCAGCCACAGGGGGCTAAACACTGAAGCTTTCTTT. Protein sequence: CASSHRGLNTEAFF. The chain links TRBV3-1 (or the pseudogene TRBV3-2) to TRBJ1-1; 8 bases are a match to TRBD1. This CDR3 is built from 14 residues. J was trimmed by 2 bases and V by 3 bases; bases with no gene match: 2. Per the germline V gene, CDR1 is LGHDT and CDR2 is YNNKEL (reference sequence).

This clone came up many times. V and J are TRBV7-3 and TRBJ2-7; 10 bases line up with TRBD2. V lost 2 bases and J lost 1; bases outside the gene matches: 2. The CDR3 runs 15 residues. From germline, CDR1 is SGHTA and CDR2 FQGTGA. The CDR3 sequence: CASSLGSGGSYEQYF. In DNA, the CDR3 is TGTGCCAGCAGCTTAGGTAGCGGGGGGTCCTACGAGCAGTACTTC. Using reference TRBV7-3 and TRBJ2-7 for the parts outside the CDR3, the full variable domain is GAGVSQTPSNKVTEKGKYVELRCDPISGHTALYWYRQSLGQGPEFLIYFQGTGAADDSGLPNDRFFAVRPEGSVSTLKIQRTERGDSAVYLCASSLGSGGSYEQYFGPGTRLTVT.

This sequence joins TRBV5-4 and TRBJ2-2; 13 positions agree with TRBD2. Trimming took 3 bases from V and 2 from J; bases not matched to a gene: 7. The CDR3 is 18 residues long. Germline CDR1 is SGHNT and CDR2 is YYREEE (reference sequence). CDR3 sequence reads: CASSSGTSGGVNTGELFF. CDR3 in DNA: TGTGCCAGCAGCTCCGGCACTAGCGGGGGGGTAAACACCGGGGAGCTGTTTTTT.

This clone has a single count. V is TRBV30 and J is TRBJ1-6; D might be TRBD1 (5 bases). CDR1 and CDR2 from the germline V gene are GTSNPN and SVGIG (reference sequence). CDR3 length: 14 amino acids. V lost 0 bases, J lost 10 bases, and 13 bases lay in between. CDR3 protein: CAWSVGGIGSPLHF. In nucleotides, the CDR3 is TGTGCCTGGAGTGTGGGGGGAATAGGGTCACCCCTCCACTTT.

This chain links TRBV6-5 with TRBJ1-1; TRBD1 agrees at 8 bases. CDR3 length: 16 amino acids. With V trimmed by 2 bases and J by 0 bases, 5 bases remained unmatched. Germline CDR1 and CDR2: MNHEY and SVGAGI. As DNA, the CDR3 is TGTGCCAGCAGTTACAGGACAGGGCCCATGAACACTGAAGCTTTCTTT. This encodes CASSYRTGPMNTEAFF.

This clone was seen only a few times. The J gene is TRBJ1-2, the V gene TRBV18; D gene uncertain. This CDR3 region has 13 residues. With 3 bases removed from V and 3 bases from J, the gap between germline ends came to 8 bases. CDR1 and CDR2 (germline): KGHSH, LQKENI. The CDR3 loop is CASSPDPDYGYTF. The CDR3 DNA reads TGTGCCAGCTCACCGGATCCAGACTATGGCTACACCTTC. Variable domain in full (rest from reference TRBV18 and TRBJ1-2): NAGVMQNPRHLVRRRGQEARLRCSPMKGHSHVYWYRQLPEEGLKFMVYLQKENIIDESGMPKERFSAEFPKEGPSILRIQQVVRGDSAAYFCASSPDPDYGYTFGSGTRLTVV.

J is TRBJ2-1 and V is TRBV5-4; 12 bases agree with TRBD1. The germline V gene has CDR1 SGHNT and CDR2 YYREEE (reference sequence). Losses at the gene ends were 0 bases for V and 5 bases for J; bases not matched to a gene: 6. The CDR3 runs to 17 residues. For the CDR3, the DNA is TGTGCCAGCAGCTTGGGGGCCGGGACAGGGGGCAACAATGAGCAGTTCTTC. It codes for CASSLGAGTGGNNEQFF.

CDR3 DNA sequence: TGCGCCAGCAGCTCGGGGGGTCCCCCCGCAGATACGCAGTATTTT. Encoded protein: CASSSGGPPADTQYF. The rearrangement links TRBV5-1 to TRBJ2-3; 7 bases map to TRBD2. Germline CDR1 and CDR2: SGHRS and YFSETQ. The V segment lost 3 bases and the J segment 4 bases; nucleotides outside the gene matches: 8. CDR3 length equals 15 residues.

The CDR3 protein is CASSLDRRLGGYTF. CDR3 in DNA: TGTGCCAGCAGTTTGGACAGGCGATTGGGTGGCTACACCTTC. The chain links TRBV27 to TRBJ1-2; 7 positions match TRBD1. The CDR3 is 14 residues long. Germline V gene sequence: CDR1 MNHEY, CDR2 SMNVEV (reference sequence). Losses at the gene ends were 3 bases for V and 7 bases for J; bases not matched to a gene: 8.

The chain couples TRBV2 to TRBJ1-4; 8 nucleotides agree with TRBD1. The CDR3 is 18 amino acids. The junction had 16 bases not matched to a gene; V was cut back by 6 bases and J by 4 bases. Germline lookup yields CDR1 SNHLY and CDR2 FYNNEI. The CDR3 region has the DNA TGTGCCAGCAGGAAGACAGGGGACTTTCTCCTGAATAATGAAAAACTGTTTTTT. This gives the protein CASRKTGDFLLNNEKLFF.

The count of this clone is one. V usage is TRBV7-6 and J usage is TRBJ1-5; D is ambiguous. In germline, CDR1 is SGHVS, CDR2 FNYEAQ. The ends were cut back, 1 base at V and 4 bases at J, with 11 bases in the middle. This CDR3 contains 15 residues. DNA for the CDR3: TGTGCCAGCAGCTTAGAGGCAGAAATTAATCAGCCCCAGCATTTT. Residues: CASSLEAEINQPQHF.